This T cell receptor (beta chain) originates from a study of blood T cell repertoires in COVID-19. Across the whole study: Donors in the United States, Italy and Spain gave samples during acute or convalescent COVID-19.

Per the original methods: Amplified reference gene primers provided the basis for estimating nucleated cell counts. This table comes from immunoSEQ multiplex PCR, and its TCRdb copy is limited to in-frame clones, with some not included. V and J calls and clone size come straight from that table; D and trimming were deduced from the DNA. The sample records roughly 54,000 clones, 86% being singletons. This CDR3 is 14 amino acids long. From germline, CDR1 is SGHRS and CDR2 YFSETQ. V was cut by 3 bases and J by 4 bases, with 11 bases left in between. This TCR was recovered from a woman aged 60 to 75 with acute or convalescent COVID-19. The sequencing input was peripheral blood. The chain links TRBV5-1 to TRBJ2-1, with D possibly TRBD1 on 6 matching bases. This chain's CDR3 is CASSSRQAYNEQFF. For the CDR3, the DNA is TGCGCCAGCAGCTCCAGACAGGCATACAATGAGCAGTTCTTC.